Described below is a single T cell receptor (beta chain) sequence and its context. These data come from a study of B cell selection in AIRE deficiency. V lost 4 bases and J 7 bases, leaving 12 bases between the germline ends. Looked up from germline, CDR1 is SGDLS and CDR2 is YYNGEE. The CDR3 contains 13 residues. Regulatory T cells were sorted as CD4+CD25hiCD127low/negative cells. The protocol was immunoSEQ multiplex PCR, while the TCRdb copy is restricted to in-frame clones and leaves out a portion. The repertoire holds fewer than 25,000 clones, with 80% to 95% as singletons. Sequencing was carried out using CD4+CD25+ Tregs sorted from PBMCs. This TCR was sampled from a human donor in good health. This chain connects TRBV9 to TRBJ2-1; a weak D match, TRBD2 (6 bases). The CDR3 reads CASSFGGSNEQFF. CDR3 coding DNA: TGTGCCAGCAGCTTTGGAGGGTCAAATGAGCAGTTCTTC.